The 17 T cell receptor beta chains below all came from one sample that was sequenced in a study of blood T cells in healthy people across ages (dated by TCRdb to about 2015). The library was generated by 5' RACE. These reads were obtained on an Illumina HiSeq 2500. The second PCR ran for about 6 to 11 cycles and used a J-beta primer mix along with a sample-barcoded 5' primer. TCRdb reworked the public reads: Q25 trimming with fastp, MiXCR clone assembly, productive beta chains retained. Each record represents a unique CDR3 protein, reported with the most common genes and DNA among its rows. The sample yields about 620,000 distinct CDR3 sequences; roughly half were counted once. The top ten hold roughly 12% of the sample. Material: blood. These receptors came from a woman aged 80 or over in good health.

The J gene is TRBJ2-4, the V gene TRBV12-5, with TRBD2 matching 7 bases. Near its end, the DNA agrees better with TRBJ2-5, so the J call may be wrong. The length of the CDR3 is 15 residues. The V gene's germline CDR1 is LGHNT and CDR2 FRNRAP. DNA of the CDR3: TGTGCTAGTGGCATCGGGGGGACCGTAGGAGAGACCCAGTACTTC. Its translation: CASGIGGTVGETQYF.

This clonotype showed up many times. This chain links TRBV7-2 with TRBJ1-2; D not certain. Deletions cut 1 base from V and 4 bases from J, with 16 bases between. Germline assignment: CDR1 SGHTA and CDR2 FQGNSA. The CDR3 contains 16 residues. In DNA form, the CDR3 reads TGTGCCAGCAGCTTAGTAGGTGCGGTTGGGAGCTATGGCTACACCTTC. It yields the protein CASSLVGAVGSYGYTF.

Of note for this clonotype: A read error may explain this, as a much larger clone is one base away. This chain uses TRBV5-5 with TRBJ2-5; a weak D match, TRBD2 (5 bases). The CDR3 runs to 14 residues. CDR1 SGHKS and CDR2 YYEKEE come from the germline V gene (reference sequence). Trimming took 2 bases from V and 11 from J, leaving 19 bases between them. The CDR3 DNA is TGTGCCAGCAGCTTTGGAGCCGGGGTTCTTGAGCAGTACTTC. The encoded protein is CASSFGAGVLEQYF.

CDR3 nucleotides: TGTGCCAGCAGTTATACCAGTGGTAGTCAGAGGCTACACTACGAGCAGTACTTC. Its protein is CASSYTSGSQRLHYEQYF. The rearrangement joins TRBV6-5 to TRBJ2-7; D not certain. CDR3 length equals 18 residues. The germline V gene encodes CDR1 MNHEY and CDR2 SVGAGI. The V end lost 3 bases, the J end lost 3 bases, and 24 bases lay between the germline ends.

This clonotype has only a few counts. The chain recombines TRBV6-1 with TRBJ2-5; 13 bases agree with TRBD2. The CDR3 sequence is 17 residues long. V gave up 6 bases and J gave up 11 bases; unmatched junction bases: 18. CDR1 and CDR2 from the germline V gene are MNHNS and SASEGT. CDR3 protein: CASRTGTSGMIMGEQYF. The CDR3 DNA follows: TGTGCCAGCAGAACCGGGACTAGCGGGATGATTATGGGAGAGCAGTACTTC.

The CDR3 loop reads CASSRTSEQFF. DNA of the CDR3: TGTGCCAGCAGTCGGACTAGCGAGCAGTTCTTC. V usage is TRBV3-1 and J usage is TRBJ2-1, with TRBD2 identical over 8 bases. The CDR3 runs to 11 residues. With 6 bases clipped from V and 10 bases from J, the junction kept 2 bases outside the gene matches. Germline-derived CDR1 and CDR2 are LGHDT and YNNKEL (reference sequence).

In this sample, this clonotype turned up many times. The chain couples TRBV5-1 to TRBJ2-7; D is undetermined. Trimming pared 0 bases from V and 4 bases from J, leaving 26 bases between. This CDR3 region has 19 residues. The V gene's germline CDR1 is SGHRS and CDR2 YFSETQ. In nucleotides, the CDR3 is TGCGCCAGCAGCTTGGCCACTACTTCGCCAGCCGTCATGAGGTACGAGCAGTACTTC. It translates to CASSLATTSPAVMRYEQYF.

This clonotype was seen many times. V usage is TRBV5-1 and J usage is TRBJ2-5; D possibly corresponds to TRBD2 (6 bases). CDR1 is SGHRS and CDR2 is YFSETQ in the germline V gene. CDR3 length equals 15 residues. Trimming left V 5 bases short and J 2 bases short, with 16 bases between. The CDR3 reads CASRSQDGSQETQYF. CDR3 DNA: TGCGCCAGCAGGTCTCAGGACGGGAGTCAAGAGACCCAGTACTTC. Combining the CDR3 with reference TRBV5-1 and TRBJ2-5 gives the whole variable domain KAGVTQTPRYLIKTRGQQVTLSCSPISGHRSVSWYQQTPGQGLQFLFEYFSETQRNKGNFPGRFSGRQFSNSRSEMNVSTLELGDSALYLCASRSQDGSQETQYFGPGTRLLVL.

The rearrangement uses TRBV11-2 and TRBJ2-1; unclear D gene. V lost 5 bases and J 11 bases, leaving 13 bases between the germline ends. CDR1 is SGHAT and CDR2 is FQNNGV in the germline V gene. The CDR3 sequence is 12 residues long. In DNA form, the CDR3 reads TGTGCCAGCAGCGGTGGGCCCCATAAGCAGTTCTTC. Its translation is CASSGGPHKQFF.

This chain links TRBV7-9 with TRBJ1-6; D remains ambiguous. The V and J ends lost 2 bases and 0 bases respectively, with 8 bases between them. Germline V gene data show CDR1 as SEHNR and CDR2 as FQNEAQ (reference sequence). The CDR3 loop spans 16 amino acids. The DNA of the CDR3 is TGTGCCAGCAGCTTATATCCGAACTCCTATAATTCACCCCTCCACTTT. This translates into CASSLYPNSYNSPLHF.

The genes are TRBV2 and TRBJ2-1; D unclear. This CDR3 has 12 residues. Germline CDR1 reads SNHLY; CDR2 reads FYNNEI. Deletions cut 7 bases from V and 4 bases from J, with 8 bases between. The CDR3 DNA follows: TGTGCCAGCATATTCCTTTACAATGAGCAGTTCTTC. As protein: CASIFLYNEQFF.

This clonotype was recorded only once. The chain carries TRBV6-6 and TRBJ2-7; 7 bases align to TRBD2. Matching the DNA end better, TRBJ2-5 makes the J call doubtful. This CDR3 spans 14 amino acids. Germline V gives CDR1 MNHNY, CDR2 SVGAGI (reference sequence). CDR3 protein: CASSYATGGETQYF. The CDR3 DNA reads TGTGCCAGCAGTTACGCGACGGGGGGTGAGACCCAGTACTTC.

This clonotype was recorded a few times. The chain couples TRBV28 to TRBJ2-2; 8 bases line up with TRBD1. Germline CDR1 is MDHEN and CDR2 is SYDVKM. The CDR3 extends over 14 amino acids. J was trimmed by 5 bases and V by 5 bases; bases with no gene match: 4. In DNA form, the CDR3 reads TGTGCCAGCAGTCAGGGGGCCCGGACCGGGGAGCTGTTTTTT. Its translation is CASSQGARTGELFF.

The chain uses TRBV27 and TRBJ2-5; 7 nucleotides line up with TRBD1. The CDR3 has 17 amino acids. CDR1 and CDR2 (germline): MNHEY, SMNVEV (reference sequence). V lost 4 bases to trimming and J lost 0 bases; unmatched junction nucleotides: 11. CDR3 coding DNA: TGTGCCAGCAGTTCGACTGATCTACAGGGGTACCAAGAGACCCAGTACTTC. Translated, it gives CASSSTDLQGYQETQYF.

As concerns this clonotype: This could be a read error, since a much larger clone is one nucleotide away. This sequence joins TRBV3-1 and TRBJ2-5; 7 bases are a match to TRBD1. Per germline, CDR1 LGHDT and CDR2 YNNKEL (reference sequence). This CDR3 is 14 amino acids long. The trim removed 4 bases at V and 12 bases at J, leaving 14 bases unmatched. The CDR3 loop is CASSPRDRANYEYF. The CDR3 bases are TGTGCCAGCAGCCCACGAGACAGGGCCAACTACGAGTACTTC.

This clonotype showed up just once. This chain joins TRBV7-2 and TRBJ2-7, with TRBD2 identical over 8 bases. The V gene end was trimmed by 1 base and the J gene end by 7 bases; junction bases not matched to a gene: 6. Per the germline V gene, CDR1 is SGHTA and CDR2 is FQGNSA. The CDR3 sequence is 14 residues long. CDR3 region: CASSLGGLAGEQYF. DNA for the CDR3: TGTGCCAGCAGCTTAGGTGGACTAGCAGGAGAGCAGTACTTC.

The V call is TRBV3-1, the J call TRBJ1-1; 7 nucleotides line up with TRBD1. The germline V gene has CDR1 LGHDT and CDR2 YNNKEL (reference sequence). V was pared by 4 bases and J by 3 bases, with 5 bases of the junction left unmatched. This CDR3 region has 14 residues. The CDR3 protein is CASSLNRGDTEAFF. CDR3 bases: TGTGCCAGCAGCCTAAACAGGGGCGACACTGAAGCTTTCTTT.